This TCR beta chain was sequenced for a study of blood T cells in healthy people across ages. Overall study findings and caveats: Estimated diversity that came from one million T cells was considered an underestimate.

A second PCR of roughly 7 to 11 cycles used a sample-barcoded 5' primer and a J-beta primer mix. Each cDNA molecule was tagged by a template-switch adaptor that had 12 random nucleotides. TCRdb itself ran the 5' RACE reads through MiXCR, one entry per CDR3 protein. The data hold 800,000 to 900,000 distinct CDR3 sequences, with 62% observed a single time. About this clonotype itself: Its antigen is unknown.

This TCR was recovered from a man aged 30-40 years in good health. Sequenced sample: blood.

In nucleotides, the CDR3 is TGTGCCACAAAGGGGGACAAATTTTCTTACGAGCAGTACTTC. The encoded protein is CATKGDKFSYEQYF. The gene calls are TRBV7-2 and TRBJ2-7; tentative D call: TRBD1 (6 bases). CDR1 and CDR2 from the germline V gene are SGHTA and FQGNSA. The CDR3 totals 14 residues. Trimming pared 10 bases from V and 4 bases from J, leaving 20 bases between.